The sequence of this T cell receptor beta chain was determined in a study of blood T cell repertoires in COVID-19. Study-level information: Acute and convalescent COVID-19 specimens originated in the United States, Italy and Spain. From T cells, B-cell-depleted T cells, or PBMCs came the material, which was cDNA or gDNA.

Original processing methods: For nucleated cells, counts were estimated from reference gene primer amplification. Repertoires were generated with immunoSEQ multiplex PCR, while TCRdb's copy carries only in-frame clones and drops some. That table furnishes V, J and clone size, whereas the DNA furnished D and trimming. The profile shows just over 80,000 clones, around 81% of them singletons. V shed 6 bases and J 7 bases; nucleotides not matched to a gene: 17. Germline CDR1 and CDR2: MNHNY and SVGAGI (reference sequence). The CDR3 totals 16 residues. The sequencing sample was made of peripheral blood. This chain connects TRBV6-6 to TRBJ2-7; 8 nucleotides match TRBD2. The sequence was collected from a man of 80 years or more with acute or convalescent COVID-19. DNA of the CDR3: TGTGCCAGCAGCCAGAGGTATAGCGGGAAGCTGGGAGAGCAGTACTTC. It yields the protein CASSQRYSGKLGEQYF.